These 17 T cell receptor beta chains were sequenced from one sample in a study of shared clonotypes between healthy human individuals. Only in-frame clones appear in the TCRdb table, and some are missing; sequencing was by immunoSEQ multiplex PCR. This sample yields some 2.1 million clones, of which 85% to 95% are seen a single time; 0.1% to 0.15% belongs to the top ten. What was sequenced was naive CD4+ T cells sorted from blood. Regarding subset: CD45RA+ positively selected. Source of these receptors: a young man in good health.

The chain employs TRBV28 and TRBJ1-5, with D maybe TRBD1 (5 bases). This CDR3 spans 15 amino acids. From germline, CDR1 is MDHEN and CDR2 SYDVKM. Trimming shortened V by 3 bases and J by 4 bases, and 13 bases separated the two germline ends. CDR3 nucleotide sequence: TGTGCCAGCAGTTTTCAGGGTTCAGGAAATCAGCCCCAGCATTTT. This gives the protein CASSFQGSGNQPQHF.

The rearrangement joins TRBV7-2 to TRBJ1-4; maybe TRBD1 (6 bases). Trimming cost V 3 bases and J 0 bases, with 11 bases left between them. This CDR3 comprises 16 residues. Germline-derived CDR1 and CDR2 are SGHTA and FQGNSA. The CDR3 reads CASSFQGMPTNEKLFF. The CDR3 nucleotides read TGTGCCAGCAGCTTTCAGGGGATGCCAACTAATGAAAAACTGTTTTTT.

The chain carries TRBV2 and TRBJ1-3; 7 bases match TRBD1. Germline values: CDR1 SNHLY, CDR2 FYNNEI. V trimming: 7 bases; J trimming: 3 bases; junction bases outside the gene matches: 6. This CDR3 is built from 14 residues. The CDR3 DNA sequence: TGTGCCAGCAACCTACAGGGGAGTGGAAACACCATATATTTT. This gives the protein CASNLQGSGNTIYF.

V usage is TRBV2 and J usage is TRBJ1-2, with 7 nucleotides matching TRBD1. Germline-derived CDR1 and CDR2 are SNHLY and FYNNEI. J gave up 3 bases and V 3 bases, and 4 bases lay outside the gene matches. This CDR3 is 14 amino acids long. This CDR3 reads CASSETQGDYGYTF. The CDR3 region has the DNA TGTGCCAGCAGTGAGACCCAGGGGGACTATGGCTACACCTTC.

The chain recombines TRBV6-5 with TRBJ2-3; D perhaps matches TRBD2 (6 bases). The ends were cut back, 6 bases at V and 3 bases at J, with 13 bases in the middle. Germline CDR1 MNHEY, CDR2 SVGAGI. The CDR3 extends over 14 amino acids. DNA of the CDR3: TGTGCCAGCAGACGCGGGATACTAACAGATACGCAGTATTTT. Amino acids: CASRRGILTDTQYF.

J is TRBJ1-1 and V is TRBV28; D gene unclear. The CDR3 extends over 12 amino acids. Trimming took off 11 bases at V and 0 bases at J, with 10 bases between the two ends. From germline, CDR1 is MDHEN and CDR2 SYDVKM. The CDR3 spells CASRNLNTEAFF. The CDR3 DNA follows: TGTGCCTCCCGCAACTTGAACACTGAAGCTTTCTTT. The full variable domain, its missing parts supplied by reference TRBV28 and TRBJ1-1, is DVKVTQSSRYLVKRTGEKVFLECVQDMDHENMFWYRQDPGLGLRLIYFSYDVKMKEKGDIPEGYSVSREKKERFSLILESASTNQTSMYLCASRNLNTEAFFGQGTRLTVV.

The V call is TRBV5-1, the J call TRBJ2-5; D is unresolved. The CDR3 has 14 amino acids. V lost 1 base, J lost 1 base, and 8 bases lay in between. CDR1 and CDR2 (germline): SGHRS, YFSETQ. The CDR3 sequence: CASSLNNGQETQYF. Written as DNA, the CDR3 is TGCGCCAGCAGCTTGAATAACGGCCAAGAGACCCAGTACTTC.

V usage is TRBV7-6 and J usage is TRBJ2-3, with 8 bases aligning to TRBD2. Germline lookup yields CDR1 SGHVS and CDR2 FNYEAQ. The ends lost 5 bases at V and 0 bases at J; junction bases unmatched: 7. This CDR3 has 16 amino acids. CDR3 coding DNA: TGTGCCAGCAGCCGCGGCGGGGGGCTCAGCACAGATACGCAGTATTTT. This encodes CASSRGGGLSTDTQYF. Using reference TRBV7-6 and TRBJ2-3 for the parts outside the CDR3, the full variable domain is GAGVSQSPRYKVTKRGQDVALRCDPISGHVSLYWYRQALGQGPEFLTYFNYEAQQDKSGLPNDRFSAERPEGSISTLTIQRTEQRDSAMYRCASSRGGGLSTDTQYFGPGTRLTVL.

This clone has just one count. V and J are TRBV25-1 and TRBJ2-3; 14 bases agree with TRBD2. V lost 3 bases and J lost 6; bases outside the gene matches: 8. The CDR3 sequence is 17 residues long. Germline loops: CDR1 MGHDK, CDR2 SYGVNS. The CDR3 reads CASSDWTSGGPSDTQYF. In DNA form, the CDR3 reads TGTGCCAGCAGTGATTGGACTAGCGGGGGGCCGTCGGATACGCAGTATTTT.

Details on this clone: With a much larger clone just one base away, this may be a read error. V and J are TRBV7-3 and TRBJ2-7; the D is unclear. From germline, CDR1 is SGHTA and CDR2 FQGTGA. V lost 4 bases, J lost 3 bases, and 4 bases lay in between. CDR3 length: 11 amino acids. CDR3 DNA: TGTGCCAGCAGCTCCTTCTACGAGCAGTACTTC. Translation: CASSSFYEQYF.

The V gene is TRBV7-9, the J gene TRBJ2-7, with 13 bases aligning to TRBD2. The CDR3 is made up of 16 amino acids. V trimming: 5 bases; J trimming: 6 bases; junction bases outside the gene matches: 10. CDR1 and CDR2 from the germline V gene are SEHNR and FQNEAQ (reference sequence). In DNA, the CDR3 is TGTGCCAGCAGCATCGAACTAGCGGGAGGGCCCGGCGAGCAGTACTTC. Protein product: CASSIELAGGPGEQYF. Filled out from reference TRBV7-9 and TRBJ2-7, the complete variable domain reads DTGVSQNPRHKITKRGQNVTFRCDPISEHNRLYWYRQTLGQGPEFLTYFQNEAQLEKSRLLSDRFSAERPKGSFSTLEIQRTEQGDSAMYLCASSIELAGGPGEQYFGPGTRLTVT.

The genes are TRBV10-3 and TRBJ2-1; 7 bases are a match to TRBD2. The germline V gene encodes CDR1 ENHRY and CDR2 SYGVKD. The CDR3 is made up of 14 amino acids. With V trimmed by 3 bases and J by 9 bases, 8 bases remained unmatched. CDR3 coding DNA: TGTGCCATCAGTGACGTCGGGAGGACCGGTGAGCAGTTCTTC. Encoded protein: CAISDVGRTGEQFF.

The genes are TRBV6-1 and TRBJ2-3, with TRBD2 matching over 14 bases. The germline CDR1 and CDR2 sequences are MNHNS and SASEGT. This CDR3 has 16 residues. The ends lost 1 base at V and 6 bases at J; junction bases unmatched: 3. The CDR3 coding sequence is TGTGCCAGCAGTGAAGGGAGACTAGCGGGAGGGGATACGCAGTATTTT. This codes for CASSEGRLAGGDTQYF.

The chain carries TRBV5-1 and TRBJ2-7; tentative D call: TRBD1 (6 bases). CDR3 length: 15 residues. Trimming stripped 1 base from V and 5 bases from J, with 16 bases between. Germline V gives CDR1 SGHRS, CDR2 YFSETQ. DNA of the CDR3: TGCGCCAGCAGCTTGATGTCAGTTGGGGGCCACGAGCAGTACTTC. Translating gives CASSLMSVGGHEQYF.

V gene TRBV28 combines with J gene TRBJ1-5; 9 bases align to TRBD1. V shed 6 bases and J 4 bases; nucleotides not matched to a gene: 7. The CDR3 covers 15 residues. The germline CDR1 and CDR2 sequences are MDHEN and SYDVKM. The CDR3 nucleotides read TGTGCCAGCAGATCAGACAGGGGGGTAAATCAGCCCCAGCATTTT. Translation: CASRSDRGVNQPQHF.

In its sample, this clone was seen once. V usage is TRBV5-3 and J usage is TRBJ2-7; D tentatively fits TRBD1 or TRBD2 (5 bases each). TRBV5-3 is an open reading frame, and its role is uncertain. This CDR3 spans 14 amino acids. The ends were cut back, 2 bases at V and 7 bases at J, with 16 bases in the middle. CDR3 bases: TGTGCCAGAAGCTTACGGGACCGCCTACGGGAGCAGTACTTC. It yields the protein CARSLRDRLREQYF.

The rearrangement joins TRBV7-2 to TRBJ1-1; D unclear. Germline V CDR1 and CDR2: SGHTA, FQGNSA. The CDR3 is made up of 13 amino acids. V lost 5 bases and J 5 bases, leaving 12 bases between the germline ends. The CDR3 nucleotides read TGTGCCAGCAGCCCACCATGGTTTACTGAAGCTTTCTTT. Translation: CASSPPWFTEAFF.